The 21 T cell receptor beta chains below all came from one sample that was sequenced in a study of cytomegalovirus exposure and HLA in healthy donors. Vbeta (60) and Jbeta (13) primers were used in the PCR. The data were produced by immunoSEQ multiplex PCR, yet TCRdb's version contains in-frame clones alone and is incomplete. The table includes 240,000 or so clones, 82% detected once. Material: PBMCs. The receptors originated from a woman aged 40 to 50 in good health and CMV-seropositive.

The rearrangement joins TRBV6-5 to TRBJ2-5, with 7 bases matching TRBD2. The V segment lost 8 bases and the J segment 4 bases; nucleotides outside the gene matches: 7. The CDR3 is 13 amino acids. Per germline, CDR1 MNHEY and CDR2 SVGAGI. In DNA, the CDR3 is TGTGCCAGCGCAGGCCCGGGAGGAGAGACCCAGTACTTC. Translation: CASAGPGGETQYF.

The V and J genes are TRBV7-9 and TRBJ2-7, with no clear D. V gave up 3 bases and J gave up 0 bases, with 9 bases separating them. The CDR3 length is 14 residues. Germline V gives CDR1 SEHNR, CDR2 FQNEAQ (reference sequence). In nucleotides, the CDR3 is TGTGCCAGCAGCTTCAGAACCACCTCCTACGAGCAGTACTTC. It yields the protein CASSFRTTSYEQYF.

The CDR3 nucleotides are TGTGCCAGCAGCTTAGGACAGGTGAAAAGAGAGACCCAGTACTTC. It codes for CASSLGQVKRETQYF. This chain links TRBV7-6 with TRBJ2-5; a possible D gene is TRBD1 (6 bases). CDR1 is SGHVS and CDR2 is FNYEAQ in the germline V gene. Between the trimmed V and J ends, which lost 1 base and 4 bases, there was a span of 13 bases. The CDR3 spans 15 residues.

A remark on this clone: The sample contains more than one DNA sequence encoding this CDR3. The chain recombines TRBV9 with TRBJ1-1; 7 bases are shared with TRBD1. The CDR3 contains 15 residues. Per germline, CDR1 SGDLS and CDR2 YYNGEE. The V segment lost 3 bases and the J segment 0 bases; nucleotides outside the gene matches: 5. The DNA of the CDR3 is TGTGCCAGCAGCGCAGGGGGGATGATGAACACTGAAGCTTTCTTT. Its protein product is CASSAGGMMNTEAFF.

CDR3 in DNA: TGTGCCAGTTACGGGACAGGATCTGGAAACACCATATATTTT. Encoded protein: CASYGTGSGNTIYF. The J gene is TRBJ1-3, the V gene TRBV19; 8 bases agree with TRBD1. The CDR3 covers 14 residues. Germline trimming cut 8 bases from V and 1 base from J; bases unmatched to any gene: 4. Germline V lookup: CDR1 LNHDA, CDR2 SQIVND (reference sequence).

J is TRBJ1-1 and V is TRBV19; D is uncertain. The germline gives CDR1 LNHDA, CDR2 SQIVND (reference sequence). V lost 5 bases to trimming and J lost 1 base, with 14 bases between them. The CDR3 has 15 amino acids. The CDR3 loop is CASSFLIGENTEAFF. Written as DNA, the CDR3 is TGTGCCAGTAGTTTTCTGATCGGGGAGAACACTGAAGCTTTCTTT. Filled out from reference TRBV19 and TRBJ1-1, the complete variable domain reads DGGITQSPKYLFRKEGQNVTLSCEQNLNHDAMYWYRQDPGQGLRLIYYSQIVNDFQKGDIAEGYSVSREKKESFPLTVTSAQKNPTAFYLCASSFLIGENTEAFFGQGTRLTVV.

The V and J genes are TRBV7-9 and TRBJ1-2; D might be TRBD1 (5 bases). The V end was cut by 1 base, the J end by 2 bases, with 8 bases between. Germline CDR1 and CDR2: SEHNR and FQNEAQ (reference sequence). The CDR3 extends over 14 amino acids. CDR3 DNA: TGTGCCAGCAGCTTAGGCAGGGCCAACTATGGCTACACCTTC. This codes for CASSLGRANYGYTF.

V is TRBV6-5 and J is TRBJ1-5; D not resolved. Germline assignment: CDR1 MNHEY and CDR2 SVGAGI. CDR3 length: 14 amino acids. Trimming shortened V by 5 bases and J by 3 bases, and 11 bases separated the two germline ends. The CDR3 DNA is TGTGCCAGCAGTACTAGATTCGCCAATCAGCCCCAGCATTTT. It yields the protein CASSTRFANQPQHF.

The chain recombines TRBV6-5 with TRBJ1-1; D is uncertain. Looked up from germline, CDR1 is MNHEY and CDR2 is SVGAGI. The V and J ends lost 0 bases and 10 bases respectively, with 9 bases between them. This CDR3 has 12 residues. As DNA, the CDR3 is TGTGCCAGCAGTTACTCGAGAGGGCCAGCTTTCTTT. Translated, it gives CASSYSRGPAFF.

CDR3 sequence reads: CASKAGVDSGNTIYF. CDR3 DNA: TGTGCCAGTAAAGCAGGTGTGGACTCTGGAAACACCATATATTTT. V gene TRBV19 combines with J gene TRBJ1-3, with D hard to call. Trimming stripped 7 bases from V and 0 bases from J, with 13 bases between. There are 15 residues in the CDR3. Germline V gives CDR1 LNHDA, CDR2 SQIVND (reference sequence).

The rearrangement joins TRBV7-2 to TRBJ2-3; 10 bases line up with TRBD2. CDR1 and CDR2 (germline): SGHTA, FQGNSA. CDR3 length equals 16 residues. The V and J ends lost 5 bases and 0 bases, in that order; junction bases with no gene match: 5. The CDR3 loop reads CASSQGLAPSTDTQYF. As DNA, the CDR3 is TGTGCCAGCAGCCAGGGACTAGCGCCCAGCACAGATACGCAGTATTTT.

The chain joins TRBV6-5 to TRBJ1-5; D unclear. Trimming shortened V by 3 bases and J by 0 bases, and 9 bases separated the two germline ends. CDR1 is MNHEY and CDR2 is SVGAGI in the germline V gene. CDR3 length equals 15 residues. The CDR3 here is CASSYNINSNQPQHF. CDR3 DNA sequence: TGTGCCAGCAGTTATAACATCAATAGCAATCAGCCCCAGCATTTT.

The chain joins TRBV7-9 to TRBJ2-3; 10 bases align to TRBD2. V lost 1 base, J lost 6 bases, and 7 bases stayed unmatched. CDR1 and CDR2 from the germline V gene are SEHNR and FQNEAQ (reference sequence). This CDR3 is 16 amino acids long. The CDR3 sequence is CASSLGSSGGWDTQYF. The CDR3 DNA reads TGTGCCAGCAGCTTAGGGTCTAGCGGGGGATGGGATACGCAGTATTTT.

V usage is TRBV29-1 and J usage is TRBJ2-5; tentative D call: TRBD2 (6 bases). Trimming shortened V by 5 bases and J by 10 bases, and 20 bases separated the two germline ends. Germline V gene data show CDR1 as SQVTM and CDR2 as ANQGSEA. This CDR3 contains 13 residues. The DNA of the CDR3 is TGCAGCGTTCCCGGGAGCATAGAAATCCGCCAGTACTTC. It encodes CSVPGSIEIRQYF.

J is TRBJ1-2 and V is TRBV18; D uncertain. Trimming removed 0 bases from V and 0 bases from J, with 8 bases in between. The CDR3 extends over 15 amino acids. CDR1 and CDR2 (germline): KGHSH, LQKENI. The CDR3 protein is CASSPPAGTNYGYTF. CDR3 DNA: TGTGCCAGCTCACCACCGGCAGGTACTAACTATGGCTACACCTTC.

The CDR3 is CASSLVKTGDVKNIQYF. The CDR3, as DNA: TGTGCCAGCTCACTCGTAAAGACAGGGGACGTCAAAAACATTCAGTACTTC. The J gene is TRBJ2-4, the V gene TRBV18; the match to TRBD1 covers 8 bases. The germline CDR1 and CDR2 sequences are KGHSH and LQKENI. Trimming took 4 bases from V and 3 from J; bases not matched to a gene: 11. The CDR3 consists of 17 residues.

The genes are TRBV7-9 and TRBJ2-5, with D hard to call. The J call is uncertain, as TRBJ2-7 better fits the DNA end. Germline assignment: CDR1 SEHNR and CDR2 FQNEAQ (reference sequence). The CDR3 spans 13 residues. CDR3 sequence (DNA): TGTGCCAGCAGCCGTGCTCGTACCCACGAGCAGTACTTC. It codes for CASSRARTHEQYF.

This sequence joins TRBV6-5 and TRBJ1-5, with D possibly TRBD1 on 5 matching bases. Trimming took 5 bases from V and 4 from J, leaving 15 bases between them. Germline V CDR1 and CDR2: MNHEY, SVGAGI. The CDR3 is 15 amino acids. The CDR3 spells CASSPLRGGNQPQHF. The CDR3 bases are TGTGCCAGCAGTCCCTTAAGGGGCGGAAATCAGCCCCAGCATTTT.

As for this clone: Other DNA sequences within the sample encode an identical CDR3. This sequence joins TRBV10-3 and TRBJ2-7; 8 bases align to TRBD1. CDR1 is ENHRY and CDR2 is SYGVKD in the germline V gene. The CDR3 contains 14 residues. V trimming: 6 bases; J trimming: 0 bases; junction bases outside the gene matches: 4. The CDR3, as DNA: TGTGCCATCAGAGGACAGGGCAGCTCCTACGAGCAGTACTTC. This gives the protein CAIRGQGSSYEQYF.

This chain connects TRBV7-9 to TRBJ2-1, with D possibly TRBD1 on 5 matching bases. The germline gives CDR1 SEHNR, CDR2 FQNEAQ (reference sequence). Deletions cut 7 bases from V and 7 bases from J, with 11 bases between. The length of the CDR3 is 12 residues. Written as DNA, the CDR3 is TGTGCCAGCACTGGGGCTGGGAATGAGCAGTTCTTC. This encodes CASTGAGNEQFF.

This clone was seen a single time. The chain couples TRBV19 to TRBJ1-1; a weak D match, TRBD1 (6 bases). There are 16 residues in the CDR3. V was clipped by 7 bases and J by 11 bases, with 29 bases between them. In germline, CDR1 is LNHDA, CDR2 SQIVND (reference sequence). This chain's CDR3 is CASTPGGRPGLLGAFF. The DNA of the CDR3 is TGTGCCAGTACTCCGGGGGGGCGACCGGGACTCCTAGGGGCTTTCTTT.